These 7 T cell receptor beta chains share one sample of origin, sequenced in a study of regulatory T cells in long-lasting Graves disease. As to time point: newly diagnosed GD, antithyroid drugs for less than 3 months. From PBMCs, RNA was extracted and then used to make the TCR library. Relying on iRepertoire HTBI primers and Arm-PCR of CDR3 regions, the team built TCR beta libraries. TCRdb independently ran MiXCR on the multiplex PCR reads; one entry per CDR3 protein. The sample includes over 350,000 distinct CDR3 sequences, 11% to 15% of them seen just once. The same sample was also studied in work on T cells in Graves' hyperthyroidism and ophthalmopathy.

The source material was peripheral blood mononuclear cells (PBMCs), sampled at new diagnosis, from a patient treated with antithyroid drugs. The receptors were gathered from a woman between 50 and 59 years old with Graves disease.

This clonotype has a count of ten or more. CDR3 region: CATYSGRNTGELFF. The CDR3, as DNA: TGTGCCACCTATAGCGGGAGGAACACCGGGGAGCTGTTTTTT. The chain has TRBV28 and TRBJ2-2; TRBD2 agrees at 9 bases. This CDR3 has 14 amino acids. The J segment lost 1 base and the V segment lost 10 bases, leaving 4 bases of the junction unmatched. Germline lookup yields CDR1 MDHEN and CDR2 SYDVKM.

This clonotype was picked up many times. The rearrangement uses TRBV12-3 or TRBV12-4 and TRBJ1-3; D perhaps matches TRBD1 (6 bases). This CDR3 spans 15 amino acids. V was cut by 1 base and J by 1 base, with 8 bases left in between. CDR3 DNA sequence: TGTGCCAGCAGTTTAGGGCAGGGGTCTGGAAACACCATATATTTT. It encodes CASSLGQGSGNTIYF.

The table lists this clonotype with many counts. The CDR3 bases are TGTGCCAGCAGCTTGCAGGGGAAGGATGAAAAACTGTTTTTT. Its translation is CASSLQGKDEKLFF. V gene TRBV7-9 combines with J gene TRBJ1-4; D might be TRBD1 (6 bases). The CDR3 consists of 14 residues. Germline V gene sequence: CDR1 SEHNR, CDR2 FQNEAQ (reference sequence). The V end was cut by 3 bases, the J end by 6 bases, with 11 bases between. Combining the CDR3 with reference TRBV7-9 and TRBJ1-4 gives the whole variable domain DTGVSQNPRHKITKRGQNVTFRCDPISEHNRLYWYRQTLGQGPEFLTYFQNEAQLEKSRLLSDRFSAERPKGSFSTLEIQRTEQGDSAMYLCASSLQGKDEKLFFGSGTQLSVL.

The rearrangement links TRBV19 to TRBJ2-7; unclear D gene. Germline assignment: CDR1 LNHDA and CDR2 SQIVND (reference sequence). V was clipped by 1 base and J by 7 bases, with 5 bases between them. There are 11 residues in the CDR3. For the CDR3, the DNA is TGTGCCAGTAGTATAGGGGTTGAGCAGTACTTC. Translated, it gives CASSIGVEQYF.

This clonotype was counted many times. V and J are TRBV27 and TRBJ2-1; 8 bases map to TRBD1. The CDR3 is 17 residues long. Germline loops: CDR1 MNHEY, CDR2 SMNVEV (reference sequence). Trimming took 5 bases from V and 3 from J; bases not matched to a gene: 12. The DNA of the CDR3 is TGTGCCAGCAGTACACCCTTCTTGACAGGGGTCTACAATGAGCAGTTCTTC. Translating gives CASSTPFLTGVYNEQFF.

In this sample, this clonotype turned up many times. The chain couples TRBV5-1 to TRBJ1-4, with TRBD1 as a possible D gene (5 bases). The V and J ends lost 7 bases and 5 bases respectively, with 12 bases between them. Germline loops: CDR1 SGHRS, CDR2 YFSETQ. This CDR3 is 13 amino acids long. The CDR3 protein is CASGTGENEKLFF. The CDR3 bases are TGCGCCAGCGGAACAGGCGAGAATGAAAAACTGTTTTTT.

This clonotype was recorded at least ten times. The chain links TRBV3-1 to TRBJ2-7; 9 bases agree with TRBD2. CDR1 and CDR2 (germline): LGHDT, YNNKEL (reference sequence). The CDR3 is made up of 15 amino acids. Losses at the gene ends were 2 bases for V and 5 bases for J; bases not matched to a gene: 7. CDR3 sequence: CASSQLPTSGDEQYF. The CDR3 DNA is TGTGCCAGCAGCCAATTGCCGACTAGCGGAGACGAGCAGTACTTC.